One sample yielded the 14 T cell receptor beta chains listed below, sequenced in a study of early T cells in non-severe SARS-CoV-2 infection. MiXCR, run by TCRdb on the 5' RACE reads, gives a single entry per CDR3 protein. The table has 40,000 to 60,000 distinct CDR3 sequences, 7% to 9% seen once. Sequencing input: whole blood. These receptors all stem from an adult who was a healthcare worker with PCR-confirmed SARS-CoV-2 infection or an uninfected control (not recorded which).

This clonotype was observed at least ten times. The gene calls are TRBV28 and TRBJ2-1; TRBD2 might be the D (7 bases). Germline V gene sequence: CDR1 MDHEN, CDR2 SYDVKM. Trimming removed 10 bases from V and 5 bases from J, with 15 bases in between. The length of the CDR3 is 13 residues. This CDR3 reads CATLGGAHNEQFF. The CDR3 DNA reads TGTGCCACCTTGGGGGGGGCCCACAATGAGCAGTTCTTC. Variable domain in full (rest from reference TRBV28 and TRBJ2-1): DVKVTQSSRYLVKRTGEKVFLECVQDMDHENMFWYRQDPGLGLRLIYFSYDVKMKEKGDIPEGYSVSREKKERFSLILESASTNQTSMYLCATLGGAHNEQFFGPGTRLTVL.

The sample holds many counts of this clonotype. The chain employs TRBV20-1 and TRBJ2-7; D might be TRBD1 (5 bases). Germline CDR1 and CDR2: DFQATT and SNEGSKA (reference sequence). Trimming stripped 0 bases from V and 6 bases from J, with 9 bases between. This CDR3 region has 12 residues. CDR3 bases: TGCAGTGCTAGAGACGTCAGGGCCGAGCAGTACTTC. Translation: CSARDVRAEQYF.

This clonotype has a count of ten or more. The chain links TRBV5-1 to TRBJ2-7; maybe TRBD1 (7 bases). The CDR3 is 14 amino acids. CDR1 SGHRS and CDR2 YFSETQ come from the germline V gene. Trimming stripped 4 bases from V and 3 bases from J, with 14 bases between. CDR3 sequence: CASSLRQGLYEQYF. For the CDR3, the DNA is TGCGCCAGCAGCCTGAGACAGGGACTCTACGAGCAGTACTTC.

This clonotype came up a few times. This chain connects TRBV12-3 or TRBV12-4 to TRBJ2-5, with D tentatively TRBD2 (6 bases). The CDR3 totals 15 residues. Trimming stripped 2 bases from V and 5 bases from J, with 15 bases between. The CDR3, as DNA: TGTGCCAGCAGTTTATACGCGGGGCCGAGGGAGACCCAGTACTTC. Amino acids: CASSLYAGPRETQYF.

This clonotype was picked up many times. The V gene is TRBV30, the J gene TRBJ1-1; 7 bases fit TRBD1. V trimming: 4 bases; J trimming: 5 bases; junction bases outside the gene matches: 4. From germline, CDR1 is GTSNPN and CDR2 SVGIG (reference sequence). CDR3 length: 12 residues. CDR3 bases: TGTGCCTGGACCCCAGGGGGAACTGAAGCTTTCTTT. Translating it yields CAWTPGGTEAFF.

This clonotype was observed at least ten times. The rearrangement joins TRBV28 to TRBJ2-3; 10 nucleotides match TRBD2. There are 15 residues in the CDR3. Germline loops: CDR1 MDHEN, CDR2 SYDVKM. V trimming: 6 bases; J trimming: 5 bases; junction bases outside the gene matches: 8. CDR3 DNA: TGTGCCAGCAGGCCGATAGCGGGGGGTATAGATACGCAGTATTTT. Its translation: CASRPIAGGIDTQYF. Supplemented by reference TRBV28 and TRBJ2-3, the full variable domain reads DVKVTQSSRYLVKRTGEKVFLECVQDMDHENMFWYRQDPGLGLRLIYFSYDVKMKEKGDIPEGYSVSREKKERFSLILESASTNQTSMYLCASRPIAGGIDTQYFGPGTRLTVL.

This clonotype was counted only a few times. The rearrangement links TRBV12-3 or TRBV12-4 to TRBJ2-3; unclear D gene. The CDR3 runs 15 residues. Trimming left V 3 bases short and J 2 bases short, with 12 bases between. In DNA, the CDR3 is TGTGCCAGCAGTTTCAGACTGGCCCCCACAGATACGCAGTATTTT. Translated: CASSFRLAPTDTQYF.

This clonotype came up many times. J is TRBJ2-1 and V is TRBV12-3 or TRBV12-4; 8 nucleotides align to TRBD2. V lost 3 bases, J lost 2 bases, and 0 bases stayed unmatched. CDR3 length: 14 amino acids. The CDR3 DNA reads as TGTGCCAGCAGTTTGCGGGGGGCCTACAATGAGCAGTTCTTC. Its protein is CASSLRGAYNEQFF.

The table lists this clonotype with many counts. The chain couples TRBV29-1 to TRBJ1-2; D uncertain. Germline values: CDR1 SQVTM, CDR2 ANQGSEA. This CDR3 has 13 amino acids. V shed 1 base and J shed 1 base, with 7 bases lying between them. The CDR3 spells CSVEVQLNYGYTF. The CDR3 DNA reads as TGCAGCGTTGAAGTACAGCTTAACTATGGCTACACCTTC.

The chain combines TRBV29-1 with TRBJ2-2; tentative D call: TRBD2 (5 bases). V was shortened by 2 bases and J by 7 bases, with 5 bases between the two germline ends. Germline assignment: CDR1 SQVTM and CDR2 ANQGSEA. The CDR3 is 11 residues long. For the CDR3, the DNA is TGCAGCGTTGAAACTAGCGGGGAGCTGTTTTTT. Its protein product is CSVETSGELFF.

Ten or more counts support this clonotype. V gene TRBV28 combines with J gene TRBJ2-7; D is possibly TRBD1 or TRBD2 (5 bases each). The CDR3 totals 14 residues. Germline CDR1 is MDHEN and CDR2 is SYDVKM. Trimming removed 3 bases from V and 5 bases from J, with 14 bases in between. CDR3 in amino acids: CASSFRAGTHEQYF. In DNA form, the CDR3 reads TGTGCCAGCAGTTTTAGGGCAGGGACCCACGAGCAGTACTTC. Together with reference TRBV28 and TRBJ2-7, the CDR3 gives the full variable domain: DVKVTQSSRYLVKRTGEKVFLECVQDMDHENMFWYRQDPGLGLRLIYFSYDVKMKEKGDIPEGYSVSREKKERFSLILESASTNQTSMYLCASSFRAGTHEQYFGPGTRLTVT.

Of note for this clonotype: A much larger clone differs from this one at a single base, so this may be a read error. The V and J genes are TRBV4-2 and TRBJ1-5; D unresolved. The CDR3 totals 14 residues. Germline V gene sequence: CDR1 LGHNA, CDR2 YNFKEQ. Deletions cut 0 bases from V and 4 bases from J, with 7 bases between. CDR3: CASSQDLGNQPQHF. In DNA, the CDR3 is TGTGCCAGCAGCCAAGATCTGGGAAATCAGCCCCAGCATTTT.

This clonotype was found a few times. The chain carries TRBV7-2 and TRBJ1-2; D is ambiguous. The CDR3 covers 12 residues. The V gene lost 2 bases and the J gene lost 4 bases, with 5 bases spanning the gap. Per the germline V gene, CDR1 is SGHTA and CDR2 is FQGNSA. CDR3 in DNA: TGTGCCAGCAGCTTATCCCGCTATGGCTACACCTTC. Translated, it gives CASSLSRYGYTF.

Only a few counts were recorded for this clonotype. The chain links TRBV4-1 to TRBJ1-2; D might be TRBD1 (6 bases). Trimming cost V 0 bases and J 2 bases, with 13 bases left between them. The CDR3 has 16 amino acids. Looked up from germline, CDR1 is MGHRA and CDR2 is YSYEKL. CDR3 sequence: CASSQDGGRGNYGYTF. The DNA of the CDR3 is TGCGCCAGCAGCCAAGATGGGGGCAGGGGAAACTATGGCTACACCTTC.